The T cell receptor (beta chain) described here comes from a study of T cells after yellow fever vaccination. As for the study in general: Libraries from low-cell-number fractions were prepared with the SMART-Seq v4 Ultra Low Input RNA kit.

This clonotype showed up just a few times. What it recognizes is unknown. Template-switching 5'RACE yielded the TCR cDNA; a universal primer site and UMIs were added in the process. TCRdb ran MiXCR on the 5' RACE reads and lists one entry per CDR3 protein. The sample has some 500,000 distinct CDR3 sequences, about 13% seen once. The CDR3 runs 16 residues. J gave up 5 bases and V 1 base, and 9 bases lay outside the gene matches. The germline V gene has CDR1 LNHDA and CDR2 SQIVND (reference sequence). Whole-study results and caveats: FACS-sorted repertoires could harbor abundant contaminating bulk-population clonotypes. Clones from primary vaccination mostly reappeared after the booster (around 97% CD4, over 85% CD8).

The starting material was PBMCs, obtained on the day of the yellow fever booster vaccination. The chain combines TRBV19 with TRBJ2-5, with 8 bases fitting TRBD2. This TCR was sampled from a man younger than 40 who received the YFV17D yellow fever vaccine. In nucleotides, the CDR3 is TGTGCCAGTAGTATAGGTGGAGCGGGAGCCCGGGAGACCCAGTACTTC. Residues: CASSIGGAGARETQYF.